This T cell receptor beta chain was found in a study of T cells in Graves' hyperthyroidism and ophthalmopathy. Using RNA transcripts as the source, TCR beta CDR3 regions were amplified. HTBI primers were employed in a first-round RT-PCR of the TCR CDR3. TCRdb used MiXCR to reprocess the multiplex PCR reads, holding one entry per CDR3 protein. Of 700,000 or so distinct CDR3 sequences listed, about 15% are singletons. PBMCs were derived from 7.5 to 10 ml fresh peripheral blood. In this sample, this clonotype turned up many times. The CDR3 spans 16 residues. From germline, CDR1 is KGHDR and CDR2 SFDVKD. The V segment lost 4 bases and the J segment 6 bases; nucleotides outside the gene matches: 10.

Sequencing was carried out using blood. The sequence derives from a man aged 18 to 29 with Graves' hyperthyroidism. The V and J genes are TRBV24-1 and TRBJ2-1, with TRBD1 identical over 8 bases. The CDR3 DNA reads as TGTGCCACCAGTGAACCGACAGGGGCGCCTTTCAATGAGCAGTTCTTC. Translating it yields CATSEPTGAPFNEQFF.